Each of the 13 T cell receptor beta chains below was sequenced from the same sample in a study of T cells after posttransplantation cyclophosphamide. Cyclophosphamide on days +3 and +4 followed busulfan-fludarabine conditioning and a marrow graft. TCRdb's table, derived via immunoSEQ multiplex PCR, lists solely in-frame clones and lacks some. The sample records approximately 12,000 clones, 2% to 2.5% being singletons. The material sequenced was PBMCs, taken after allogeneic stem cell transplant with posttransplant cyclophosphamide. These receptors were obtained from a male patient aged 30 to 39 who received an allogeneic stem cell transplant from a related donor, was CMV-positive, and had no GVHD. The T cells may partly be graft donor cells.

This clone was recorded a few times. This rearrangement joins TRBV18 to TRBJ2-2; D uncertain. CDR1 and CDR2 from the germline V gene are KGHSH and LQKENI. Trimming took 2 bases from V and 2 from J, leaving 6 bases between them. This CDR3 is 14 amino acids long. This chain's CDR3 is CASSPAVNTGELFF. In DNA form, the CDR3 reads TGTGCCAGCTCACCAGCAGTAAACACCGGGGAGCTGTTTTTT.

A few counts support this clone. This chain links TRBV11-1 with TRBJ2-3; TRBD2 aligns across 15 bases. The CDR3 covers 19 residues. CDR1 and CDR2 (germline): SGHAT, FQDESV (reference sequence). Trimming cost V 6 bases and J 2 bases; bases outside gene matches: 12. For the CDR3, the DNA is TGTGCCAGCAGTTCAAGGACTAGCGGGAGGGCCTTGGCCACAGATACGCAGTATTTT. Translating gives CASSSRTSGRALATDTQYF.

This clone has more than one count but fewer than ten. J is TRBJ2-5 and V is TRBV9; a possible D gene is TRBD1 (6 bases). V was clipped by 0 bases and J by 5 bases, with 11 bases between them. This CDR3 spans 14 amino acids. In germline, CDR1 is SGDLS, CDR2 YYNGEE. As DNA, the CDR3 is TGTGCCAGCAGCGTAGTTCCAGGGGTTGAGACCCAGTACTTC. This codes for CASSVVPGVETQYF.

The chain couples TRBV30 to TRBJ2-1, with 7 positions matching TRBD2. The germline V gene has CDR1 GTSNPN and CDR2 SVGIG (reference sequence). The CDR3 is 14 residues long. Germline trimming cut 5 bases from V and 0 bases from J; bases unmatched to any gene: 4. CDR3 sequence reads: CAWGRGGSYNEQFF. The CDR3 DNA follows: TGTGCCTGGGGGAGGGGCGGCTCCTACAATGAGCAGTTCTTC. Using reference TRBV30 and TRBJ2-1 for the parts outside the CDR3, the full variable domain is SQTIHQWPATLVQPVGSPLSLECTVEGTSNPNLYWYRQAAGRGLQLLFYSVGIGQISSEVPQNLSASRPQDRQFILSSKKLLLSDSGFYLCAWGRGGSYNEQFFGPGTRLTVL.

The chain recombines TRBV18 with TRBJ2-3, with D possibly TRBD1 on 6 matching bases. The V end lost 6 bases, the J end lost 0 bases, and 16 bases lay between the germline ends. The length of the CDR3 is 16 residues. The germline CDR1 and CDR2 sequences are KGHSH and LQKENI. CDR3: CASSPPLGTSTDTQYF. Written as DNA, the CDR3 is TGTGCCAGCTCTCCCCCGTTAGGGACAAGCACAGATACGCAGTATTTT.

This clone was seen a handful of times. The J gene is TRBJ2-7, the V gene TRBV7-2; D may be TRBD2 (6 bases). Germline values: CDR1 SGHTA, CDR2 FQGNSA. The CDR3 contains 13 residues. Deletions cut 5 bases from V and 6 bases from J, with 14 bases between. The CDR3 loop is CASSLGTFSEQYF. DNA for the CDR3: TGTGCCAGCAGCCTCGGGACTTTCTCCGAGCAGTACTTC.

For this clone: At one boundary the junction diverges from the germline segment, which might be a read error. The chain is built from TRBV23-1 and TRBJ1-3; D is undetermined. TRBV23-1 is marked as an open reading frame, function uncertain. The CDR3 spans 17 residues. The CDR3 region is CASSQYSTAPSGNIIYF. As DNA, the CDR3 is TGCGCCAGCAGTCAATACAGTACGGCGCCCTCTGGAAACATCATATATTTT.

In this sample, this clone turned up a few times. This rearrangement joins TRBV29-1 to TRBJ2-2; D is possibly TRBD1 (5 bases). The CDR3 has 15 residues. Looked up from germline, CDR1 is SQVTM and CDR2 is ANQGSEA. The V end lost 2 bases, the J end lost 4 bases, and 14 bases lay between the germline ends. The CDR3 bases are TGCAGCGTTGAATGGTTGGGGCGCGGCACCGGGGAGCTGTTTTTT. Translated, it gives CSVEWLGRGTGELFF.

This clone occurred a few times. The chain combines TRBV5-1 with TRBJ2-3; 9 bases line up with TRBD2. The CDR3 extends over 16 amino acids. CDR1 is SGHRS and CDR2 is YFSETQ in the germline V gene. V dropped 0 bases and J dropped 2; count of bases not matched to a gene: 4. The CDR3 loop is CASSLVPSGNTDTQYF. CDR3 nucleotides: TGCGCCAGCAGCTTGGTACCTAGCGGGAACACAGATACGCAGTATTTT.

The chain recombines TRBV7-6 with TRBJ2-7; D unresolved. The V end lost 1 base, the J end lost 2 bases, and 15 bases lay between the germline ends. Germline V gene sequence: CDR1 SGHVS, CDR2 FNYEAQ. CDR3 size: 16 residues. CDR3 DNA sequence: TGTGCCAGCAGCTTAGGTTTCGGCGGAACAACCTACGAGCAGTACTTC. It specifies CASSLGFGGTTYEQYF.

This clone has just a few counts. V gene TRBV28 combines with J gene TRBJ2-5, with D maybe TRBD1 (5 bases). The CDR3 is made up of 13 amino acids. Germline assignment: CDR1 MDHEN and CDR2 SYDVKM. The ends were cut back, 6 bases at V and 13 bases at J, with 21 bases in the middle. CDR3 in DNA: TGTGCCAGCAGCGCTCTCTGGGGCAGTCGAACGTACTTC. The encoded protein is CASSALWGSRTYF. The complete variable domain, with remaining parts taken from reference TRBV28 and TRBJ2-5, reads DVKVTQSSRYLVKRTGEKVFLECVQDMDHENMFWYRQDPGLGLRLIYFSYDVKMKEKGDIPEGYSVSREKKERFSLILESASTNQTSMYLCASSALWGSRTYFGPGTRLLVL.

The V and J genes are TRBV7-2 and TRBJ2-1; possible D gene TRBD2, 6 bases. This CDR3 has 15 residues. CDR1 SGHTA and CDR2 FQGNSA come from the germline V gene. V dropped 5 bases and J dropped 0 bases, with 11 bases sitting between them. The CDR3 DNA reads as TGTGCCAGCAGCCCCGGAGGGAGCTCCTACAATGAGCAGTTCTTC. Protein: CASSPGGSSYNEQFF.

In the case of this clone: A read error may account for a junction end that differs from germline. The chain carries TRBV6-4 and TRBJ2-3; maybe TRBD2 (5 bases). Per germline, CDR1 MRHNA and CDR2 SNTAGT. The length of the CDR3 is 15 residues. In DNA form, the CDR3 reads TGTGCCAGTAGTGAGCTGGGAGTTAGCACAGATACGCAGTATTTT. Translating it yields CASSELGVSTDTQYF.